This TCR beta chain was captured in a study of beta chain features in type 1 diabetes (dated by TCRdb to between 2017 and 2018). Study-level background: No differences in mean age, gender distribution, total cell number or subset yield were found between patients and healthy donors. A total of about 110 million sorted cells were examined across all samples, and the number of cells per subset was strongly correlated with RNA yield. In the study, recently diagnosed type 1 diabetes patients and matched healthy donors were compared on the TCRB repertoires of their sorted circulating CD4+ T cell subsets. Regulatory and stem cell-like memory subsets were obtained from only 8 patients and about eight healthy donors, while naive and central memory subsets were obtained from all 30 or so donors. The paper as a whole reports these results and caveats: Patients with type 1 diabetes made fewer insertions and deleted more nucleotides at VDJ recombination sites, implying thymic rearrangement abnormalities. Only small numbers of individuals were included in the HLA sub-analyses, which left unresolved whether HLA type had any influence on TCRB rearrangement. A moderate but significant shortening of TCRB CDR3 length was observed in type 1 diabetes patients in all four CD4+ subsets. The naive, central memory and regulatory TCRB repertoires appeared to resemble one another more closely among patients than among healthy donors. PCR might favor shorter templates, but patient and control samples were amplified and corrected together, so any skew would affect both groups equally. Because cDNA was sequenced instead of genomic DNA, highly expressing activated cells could be over-represented, though the groups showed no difference in activation or CD3 levels.

This clone was picked up a small number of times. Its antigen is still unknown. Per-base quality was not reported, and no clone a single base away is much larger than it. A single peripheral blood draw of approximately 110 mL on average was collected from each donor into heparinised tubes. Using a panel that included CD45RO, CCR7, CD25, CD127, CD95 and CD27, naive, central memory, regulatory and stem cell-like memory CD4+ T cells were sorted on a BD FACSAria II. All sorted populations exceeded 95% purity. PBMCs were separated immediately by Lymphoprep density gradient centrifugation and were stained directly, without being cultured. To minimize batch effects, samples were stained and sorted in pairs, one healthy donor with one patient per experiment. The High Capacity cDNA Reverse Transcription Kit was used to reverse transcribe all of the isolated RNA, meaning that expressed TCRB transcripts were what got sequenced. Survey-depth immunoSEQ sequencing was performed on stem cell-like memory T cell samples, with an average of about 1.01 million total reads per sample. Sorted cells were lysed in RLT buffer, and RNA was extracted using DNase-treated RNeasy Micro or Mini kits according to cell number. Each cell subset was processed on its own to prevent cross-contamination, while patient and healthy donor samples were processed together. The immunoSEQ multiplex PCR was used to amplify TCRB sequences from cDNA, generating 87-bp fragments that spanned the CDR3 region. Sequencing of the amplicons was done on the Illumina HiSeq platform. On the authors' methods: PCR bias was corrected computationally using synthetic template baselines, and reads within Hamming distance 2 were collapsed, with unmergeable singletons discarded. Reads were aligned against IMGT so that V, D and J genes, CDR3 length and insertions or deletions at six rearrangement sites could be assigned. Clonotype counts were normalized to sorted cell number within each subset before computing true diversity and Gini coefficients with the tcR R package. Repertoire sharing was quantified using the overlap coefficient calculated on TCRB nucleotide sequences. This immuneACCESS table, as held by TCRdb, lists in-frame sequences with V and J called but not all clones. Of the missing ones, under half trace to an unresolved V gene in checked studies; the others have no known cause. D and trimming were read from the DNA, whereas the V and J calls and clone size are those reported in that table. This sample comprises approximately 20,000 clones, roughly 56% of them detected only once. The top ten hold under 0.4% of the sample.

At the junction V is shortened by 7 bases and J by 5 bases, with 14 bases in between. Including cysteine and phenylalanine, the CDR3 has 13 amino acids. Only the CDR3 portion is preserved as DNA: 39 bases, with reading frame beginning at the first base. The germline V gene provides CDR1 MDHEN and CDR2 SYDVKM. The receptor's source is a man in his late teens or twenties with type 1 diabetes. The chain links TRBV28 with TRBJ2-5, with the D gene uncertain. Material: stem cell memory CD4+ T cells from blood. Taken with the paper, the label for cell subset or site translates to: stem cell-like memory CD4+ T cells. CDR3 sequence: CASNPPPGETQYF. The DNA sequence is as follows: TGTGCCAGCAATCCCCCCCCCGGGGAGACCCAGTACTTC.